Listed below are T cell receptor beta chains from one sample, sequenced in a study of identical twins. One entry per CDR3 protein results from TCRdb running MiXCR on the 5' RACE reads. The sample has hundreds of thousands of distinct CDR3 sequences; around an eighth are singletons. Separately, the same data were catalogued under a study of yellow fever vaccine responses in identical twins.

The sample consisted of PBMCs. These receptors were collected from a woman under 30 in good health. Each CDR3 is given with its conserved first and last residue. A D gene is named only where the DNA matches it firmly. The size entry is marked missing in some rows and otherwise reads once, few, many or a size class.

d_call j_call clone_size v_call cdr3_aa
NA TRBJ1-5 NA TRBV28 CASSEGGYGNQPQHF
TRBD1 TRBJ2-7 NA TRBV4-1 CASSQGRGQGTYEQYF
NA TRBJ2-7 NA TRBV6-1 CASSLGTPSAEQYF
NA TRBJ1-1 few TRBV12-3/TRBV12-4 CASSRDGFEAFF
TRBD2 TRBJ2-1 few TRBV11-2 CASSPRKTSGGAREQFF
NA TRBJ2-1 NA TRBV29-1 CSVEDMASEQFF
TRBD1 TRBJ2-1 few TRBV7-9 CASSLGASGGIGEQFF
TRBD2 TRBJ2-1 many TRBV27 CASSFRLAGGLNEQFF
TRBD2 TRBJ2-3 few TRBV7-2 CASRISGGAVTDTQYF
TRBD2 TRBJ2-2 few TRBV12-3/TRBV12-4 CASSRSGSTGELFF
TRBD1 TRBJ1-4 NA TRBV13 CASSQKDRGFTTNEKLFF
NA TRBJ2-2 many TRBV11-2 CASSSLRGRNYTGELFF
NA TRBJ2-5 NA TRBV12-3/TRBV12-4 CASSVIVDSSTQETQYF
TRBD2 TRBJ2-3 NA TRBV28 CASSPPLGGRAPDTQYF
TRBD1 TRBJ2-2 many TRBV12-3/TRBV12-4 CASSPTGVDTGELFF
NA TRBJ2-1 few TRBV5-1 CASSSLPGNEQFF
NA TRBJ1-6 few TRBV7-9 CASSSGQLWSPLHF
NA TRBJ2-5 NA TRBV10-3 CAIRPGAAETQYF
NA TRBJ2-3 many TRBV12-3/TRBV12-4 CASSSLGDTQYF
TRBD1 TRBJ2-3 NA TRBV7-2 CASSAGQGRDTQYF
NA TRBJ1-2 few TRBV3-1 CASSLSVGTNNYGYTF
NA TRBJ1-1 NA TRBV20-1 CSASPANTEAFF
TRBD2 TRBJ2-2 many TRBV10-3 CAIPLAGSNTGELFF
NA TRBJ2-3 few TRBV20-1 CSAGGITDTQYF
TRBD1 TRBJ2-1 few TRBV5-1 CASSRDRGSNEQFF